This TCR beta chain was captured in a study of T cells after yellow fever vaccination. Study-wide findings and caveats: When the response was secondary, it was weaker but reached its peak faster, day 5 versus 15. Some clonotypes were seen in both the CD4 and the CD8 compartments. These made up a small share and likely arose from convergent recombination.

Germline CDR1 and CDR2: SGHRS and YFSETQ. This CDR3 comprises 17 residues. The ends were cut back, 0 bases at V and 0 bases at J, with 13 bases in the middle. The TCR cDNA carried a universal primer site and UMIs from 5'RACE template switching. One entry per CDR3 protein results from TCRdb running MiXCR on the 5' RACE reads. This sample has approximately 160,000 distinct CDR3 sequences; roughly 8.8% occur once, and the top ten carry around 40%. This clonotype has just a few counts. Its matching antigen is unknown. The sequence was obtained from a man between 18 and 29 years old who received the YFV17D yellow fever vaccine. Source: CD8+ T cells sorted from PBMCs, taken 45 days after the yellow fever booster vaccination. The rearrangement uses TRBV5-1 and TRBJ2-1; no clear D gene. CDR3 in amino acids: CASSLAGGGLSYNEQFF. CDR3 in DNA: TGCGCCAGCAGCTTGGCAGGCGGCGGCCTCTCCTACAATGAGCAGTTCTTC.